One sample yielded the 4 T cell receptor beta chains listed below, sequenced in a study of blood T cell repertoires in COVID-19. Using immunoSEQ multiplex PCR, the repertoire was profiled, and TCRdb retains in-frame clones only, with some absent. The sample includes some 140,000 clones, 65% to 80% seen only once; the top ten take roughly 13%. What was sequenced was peripheral blood. The receptors come from a man at least 80 years old with acute or convalescent COVID-19.

Worth noting for this clone: At one of its ends the junction is not consistent with the germline gene, which may arise from a read error. The chain carries TRBV5-1 and TRBJ1-1; 7 nucleotides align to TRBD1. The CDR3 extends over 13 amino acids. CDR1 is SGHRS and CDR2 is YFSETQ in the germline V gene. CDR3 DNA sequence: TGCGCTAGCAGCGTGGACAGGACGATTGAAGCTTTCTTT. Protein product: CASSVDRTIEAFF.

The rearrangement links TRBV28 to TRBJ2-5; 11 bases are shared with TRBD2. The V gene's germline CDR1 is MDHEN and CDR2 SYDVKM. The CDR3 extends over 14 amino acids. The junction had 7 bases not matched to a gene; V was cut back by 8 bases and J by 5 bases. CDR3 coding DNA: TGTGCCAGCCGGGCTAGCGGGGGGAAGGAGACCCAGTACTTC. Protein: CASRASGGKETQYF.

This clone appeared a few times. The V call is TRBV27, the J call TRBJ1-1; 8 bases align to TRBD1. The CDR3 covers 15 residues. Trimming cost V 3 bases and J 1 base; bases outside gene matches: 4. Germline CDR1 and CDR2: MNHEY and SMNVEV (reference sequence). The CDR3 sequence: CASSFRGLRNTEAFF. CDR3 coding DNA: TGTGCCAGCAGTTTCAGGGGGCTTCGGAACACTGAAGCTTTCTTT.

This clone showed up just a few times. The chain carries TRBV28 and TRBJ2-2; TRBD1 agrees at 10 bases. CDR3 length: 15 residues. After removal of 6 bases from V and 0 bases from J, the junction contained 1 base not matched to a gene. CDR1 and CDR2 from the germline V gene are MDHEN and SYDVKM. CDR3 nucleotide sequence: TGTGCCAGCAGAGGGACAGGGGCGAACACCGGGGAGCTGTTTTTT. Residues: CASRGTGANTGELFF. Based on the CDR3 plus reference TRBV28 and TRBJ2-2, the full variable domain is DVKVTQSSRYLVKRTGEKVFLECVQDMDHENMFWYRQDPGLGLRLIYFSYDVKMKEKGDIPEGYSVSREKKERFSLILESASTNQTSMYLCASRGTGANTGELFFGEGSRLTVL.